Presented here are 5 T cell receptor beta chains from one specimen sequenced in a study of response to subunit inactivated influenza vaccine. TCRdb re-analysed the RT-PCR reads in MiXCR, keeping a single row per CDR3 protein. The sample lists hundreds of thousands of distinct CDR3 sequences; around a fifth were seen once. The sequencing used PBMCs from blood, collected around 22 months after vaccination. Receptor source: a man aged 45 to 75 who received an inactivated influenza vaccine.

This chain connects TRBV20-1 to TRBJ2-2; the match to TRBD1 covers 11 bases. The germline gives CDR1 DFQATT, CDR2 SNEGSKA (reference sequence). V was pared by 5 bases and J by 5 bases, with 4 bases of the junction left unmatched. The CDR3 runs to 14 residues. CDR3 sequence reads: CSALDRGRTGELFF. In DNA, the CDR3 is TGCAGTGCTCTGGACAGGGGGCGAACCGGGGAGCTGTTTTTT.

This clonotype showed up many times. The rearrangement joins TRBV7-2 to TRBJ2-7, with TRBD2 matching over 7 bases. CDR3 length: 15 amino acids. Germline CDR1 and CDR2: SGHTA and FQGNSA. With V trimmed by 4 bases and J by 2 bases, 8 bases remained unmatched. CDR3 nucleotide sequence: TGTGCCAGCAGCTCCGGGCACGGGACTACCTACGAGCAGTACTTC. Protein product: CASSSGHGTTYEQYF.

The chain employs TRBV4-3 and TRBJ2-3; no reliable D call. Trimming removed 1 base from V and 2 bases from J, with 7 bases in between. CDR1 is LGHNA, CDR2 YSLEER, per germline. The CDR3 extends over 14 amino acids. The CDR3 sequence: CASSQGRATDTQYF. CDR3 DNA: TGCGCCAGCAGCCAAGGGAGAGCCACAGATACGCAGTATTTT.

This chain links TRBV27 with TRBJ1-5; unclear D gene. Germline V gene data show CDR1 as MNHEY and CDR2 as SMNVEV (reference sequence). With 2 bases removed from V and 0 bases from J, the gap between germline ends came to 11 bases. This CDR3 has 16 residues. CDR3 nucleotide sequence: TGTGCCAGCAGTTTAAGGGCAGGATTTAGCAATCAGCCCCAGCATTTT. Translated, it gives CASSLRAGFSNQPQHF.

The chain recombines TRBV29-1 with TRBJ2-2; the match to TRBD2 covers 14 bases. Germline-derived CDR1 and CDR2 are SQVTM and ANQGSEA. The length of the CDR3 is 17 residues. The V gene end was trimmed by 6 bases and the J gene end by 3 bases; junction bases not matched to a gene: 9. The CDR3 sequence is CSVAGLAGDSHTGELFF. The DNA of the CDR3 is TGCAGCGTAGCGGGACTAGCGGGAGATTCGCACACCGGGGAGCTGTTTTTT.